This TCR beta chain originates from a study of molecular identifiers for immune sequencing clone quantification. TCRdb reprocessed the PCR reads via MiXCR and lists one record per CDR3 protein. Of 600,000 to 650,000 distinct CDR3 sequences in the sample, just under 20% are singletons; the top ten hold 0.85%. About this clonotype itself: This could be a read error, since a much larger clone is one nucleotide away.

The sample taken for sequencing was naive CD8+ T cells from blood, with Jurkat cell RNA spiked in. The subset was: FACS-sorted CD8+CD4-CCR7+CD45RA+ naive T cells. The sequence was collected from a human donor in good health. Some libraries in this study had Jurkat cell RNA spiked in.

The chain's CDR3 is CASSFPLAGQEIQYF. The CDR3 coding sequence is TGCGCCAGCAGCTTCCCCCTAGCGGGTCAAGAGATCCAGTACTTC. The J gene is TRBJ2-5, the V gene TRBV5-1; 8 nucleotides line up with TRBD2. CDR1 and CDR2 (germline): SGHRS, YFSETQ. This CDR3 has 15 residues.